The 22 T cell receptor beta chains in this list originate from one sample, sequenced in a study of T cells in Graves' hyperthyroidism and ophthalmopathy (dated by TCRdb to the late 2010s). The receptor library was made with multiplex PCR. The sample was run on an Illumina HiSeq 2000. TCR beta CDR3 regions were amplified from RNA transcripts. For the first round of RT-PCR on the TCR CDR3, the HTBI primer set was used together with the Qiagen OneStep RT-PCR kit. The raw public data were reprocessed by TCRdb itself: fastp quality trimming at Q25, MiXCR clonotype calling, in-frame beta chains only. One record per CDR3 amino acid sequence lists the most common genes and DNA. The sample profile shows approximately 530,000 distinct CDR3 sequences; 16% of them were found once. Under 20% of the sample is held by the ten biggest clonotypes. Sequencing was performed on blood. The receptors stem from a woman aged 18-35 years with Graves' hyperthyroidism.

Note on this clonotype: This clone may be a read error of a much larger clone one base away. The CDR3 reads CASSPWASGKTDTQYF. For the CDR3, the DNA is TGTGCCAGCTCACCCTGGGCTAGCGGGAAGACAGATACGCAGTATTTT. V is TRBV18 and J is TRBJ2-3, with TRBD2 identical over 9 bases. CDR1 and CDR2 from the germline V gene are KGHSH and LQKENI. With V trimmed by 3 bases and J by 3 bases, 7 bases remained unmatched. CDR3 length: 16 residues. The whole variable domain, remainder taken from reference TRBV18 and TRBJ2-3, is NAGVMQNPRHLVRRRGQEARLRCSPMKGHSHVYWYRQLPEEGLKFMVYLQKENIIDESGMPKERFSAEFPKEGPSILRIQQVVRGDSAAYFCASSPWASGKTDTQYFGPGTRLTVL.

The chain combines TRBV20-1 with TRBJ1-6, with 7 bases aligning to TRBD1. Germline V gene sequence: CDR1 DFQATT, CDR2 SNEGSKA (reference sequence). The junction had 6 bases not matched to a gene; V was cut back by 0 bases and J by 1 base. The CDR3 runs to 17 residues. CDR3 in amino acids: CSARDWKQGSYNSPLHF. The CDR3 DNA is TGCAGTGCTAGAGATTGGAAACAGGGGTCCTATAATTCACCCCTCCACTTT.

The chain has TRBV2 and TRBJ1-2; D gene unclear. The germline V gene encodes CDR1 SNHLY and CDR2 FYNNEI. The CDR3 is 13 residues long. Trimming took 4 bases from V and 9 from J, leaving 15 bases between them. The CDR3 bases are TGTGCCAGCAGTGTCAGGCTTCCATTTAGCTACACCTTC. This translates into CASSVRLPFSYTF. Drawing the rest from reference TRBV2 and TRBJ1-2, the complete variable domain is EPEVTQTPSHQVTQMGQEVILRCVPISNHLYFYWYRQILGQKVEFLVSFYNNEISEKSEIFDDQFSVERPDGSNFTLKIRSTKLEDSAMYFCASSVRLPFSYTFGSGTRLTVV.

About this clonotype: At one end, the junction sequence differs from germline, possibly due to a read error. The chain is built from TRBV5-4 and TRBJ2-7; D gene uncertain. The CDR3 consists of 12 residues. The germline CDR1 and CDR2 sequences are SGHNT and YYREEE (reference sequence). The DNA of the CDR3 is TGCGCCAGCAGCCACTTAGCTGGCGAGCAGTACTTC. It codes for CASSHLAGEQYF.

This clonotype was seen repeatedly, ten times or more. This chain links TRBV12-5 with TRBJ1-1; 7 positions agree with TRBD1. This CDR3 region has 16 residues. Trimming removed 2 bases from V and 3 bases from J; junction bases left unmatched: 9. Germline-derived CDR1 and CDR2 are LGHNT and FRNRAP. CDR3 bases: TGTGCTAGTGGTTTGACGAGGGCAGGGGGAGACACTGAAGCTTTCTTT. Protein sequence: CASGLTRAGGDTEAFF.

There are a few counts of this clonotype. The V and J genes are TRBV6-5 and TRBJ2-3, with D maybe TRBD1 (7 bases). V lost 1 base to trimming and J lost 0 bases, with 11 bases between them. Germline V gene lookup returns CDR1 MNHEY and CDR2 SVGAGI. CDR3 length: 16 amino acids. The chain's CDR3 is CASSYFPGGSTDTQYF. CDR3 nucleotides: TGTGCCAGCAGTTACTTTCCAGGGGGGAGCACAGATACGCAGTATTTT.

This clonotype showed up just a few times. The rearrangement links TRBV10-2 to TRBJ1-2, with 8 bases fitting TRBD1. V shed 2 bases, J shed 7 bases, and the junction held 6 bases outside the gene matches. The CDR3 has 14 residues. From germline, CDR1 is WSHSY and CDR2 SAAADI. CDR3 bases: TGCGCCAGCAGTGAGACCAGGGGGCTCACTGGCTACACCTTC. Its protein is CASSETRGLTGYTF.

The chain uses TRBV6-1 and TRBJ1-5, with D perhaps matching TRBD1 (5 bases). This CDR3 is built from 15 residues. Trimming left V 10 bases short and J 5 bases short, with 21 bases between. CDR1 and CDR2 from the germline V gene are MNHNS and SASEGT. CDR3: CATKPGTGHDQPQHF. The CDR3 nucleotides are TGTGCCACCAAACCGGGTACAGGCCATGATCAGCCCCAGCATTTT.

In this sample, this clonotype turned up many times. V gene TRBV12-5 combines with J gene TRBJ2-5; perhaps TRBD1 as D (5 bases). Germline CDR1 reads LGHNT; CDR2 reads FRNRAP. The CDR3 spans 12 residues. Trimming removed 6 bases from V and 2 bases from J, with 7 bases in between. CDR3 sequence: CASGGRQETQYF. Written as DNA, the CDR3 is TGTGCTAGTGGGGGGCGGCAAGAGACCCAGTACTTC.

This clonotype was found many times. V is TRBV30 and J is TRBJ2-1; unclear D gene. Trimming stripped 2 bases from V and 9 bases from J, with 8 bases between. Germline loops: CDR1 GTSNPN, CDR2 SVGIG (reference sequence). The CDR3 runs 11 residues. For the CDR3, the DNA is TGTGCCTGGAGTCAAGCGCTTGAGCAGTTCTTC. It codes for CAWSQALEQFF.

The chain combines TRBV27 with TRBJ1-4; D call uncertain. CDR1 MNHEY and CDR2 SMNVEV come from the germline V gene (reference sequence). This CDR3 spans 12 amino acids. Trimming left V 3 bases short and J 8 bases short, with 7 bases between. The CDR3 spells CASSLQGEKLFF. DNA for the CDR3: TGTGCCAGCAGTTTGCAAGGGGAAAAACTGTTTTTT.

The sample holds a few counts of this clonotype. Here the CDR3 DNA reads TGTGCCAGCAGCTGGGACTTGGCGGGGGATACGCAGTATTTT. Protein sequence: CASSWDLAGDTQYF. The gene calls are TRBV11-2 and TRBJ2-3; possible D gene TRBD2, 6 bases. Germline-derived CDR1 and CDR2 are SGHAT and FQNNGV. Trimming removed 4 bases from V and 6 bases from J, with 14 bases in between. CDR3 length: 14 residues.

This clonotype has a handful of counts. V usage is TRBV29-1 and J usage is TRBJ2-4; D uncertain. V was trimmed by 2 bases and J by 8 bases, leaving 7 bases between them. The CDR3 consists of 11 residues. Per the germline V gene, CDR1 is SQVTM and CDR2 is ANQGSEA. The CDR3 DNA follows: TGCAGCGTTGAACAGAACCACATTCAGTACTTC. Its translation is CSVEQNHIQYF.

This clonotype was detected only a few times. The chain links TRBV6-1 to TRBJ1-1, with a possible D match to TRBD1 (6 bases). The ends were cut back, 6 bases at V and 5 bases at J, with 19 bases in the middle. The germline CDR1 and CDR2 sequences are MNHNS and SASEGT. The CDR3 runs 15 residues. In nucleotides, the CDR3 is TGTGCCAGCAGCAGTGAGTACAGGGCTGGGACTGAAGCTTTCTTT. Encoded protein: CASSSEYRAGTEAFF.

About this clonotype itself: A much larger clone lies a single base off, so this may be a read error. The chain uses TRBV11-2 and TRBJ2-5; 7 positions agree with TRBD1. The CDR3 consists of 13 residues. From germline, CDR1 is SGHAT and CDR2 FQNNGV. With 5 bases clipped from V and 6 bases from J, the junction kept 6 bases outside the gene matches. This CDR3 reads CASSQDRPKTQYF. DNA for the CDR3: TGTGCCAGCAGCCAGGACAGGCCCAAGACCCAGTACTTC.

This clonotype was detected only a few times. V is TRBV9 and J is TRBJ1-3; D remains unclear. V shed 1 base and J shed 0 bases, with 8 bases lying between them. Germline V gene sequence: CDR1 SGDLS, CDR2 YYNGEE. The CDR3 loop spans 15 amino acids. The CDR3 region has the DNA TGTGCCAGCAGCGTAACTGACTACTCTGGAAACACCATATATTTT. Amino acids: CASSVTDYSGNTIYF.

This clonotype has ten or more counts. The chain couples TRBV27 to TRBJ2-7, with a tentative D call TRBD1 (5 bases). This CDR3 spans 14 amino acids. Germline V lookup: CDR1 MNHEY, CDR2 SMNVEV (reference sequence). V lost 4 bases and J 6 bases, leaving 16 bases between the germline ends. The CDR3 spells CASSSRAGKSEQYF. CDR3 DNA: TGTGCCAGCAGTTCTCGGGCAGGGAAAAGCGAGCAGTACTTC.

The rearrangement links TRBV19 to TRBJ1-3; maybe TRBD1 (5 bases). With 3 bases removed from V and 0 bases from J, the gap between germline ends came to 15 bases. The CDR3 has 17 residues. Germline lookup yields CDR1 LNHDA and CDR2 SQIVND (reference sequence). CDR3 sequence reads: CASSMVGGSNSGNTIYF. CDR3 sequence (DNA): TGTGCCAGTAGTATGGTCGGGGGGAGCAACTCTGGAAACACCATATATTTT.

This clonotype has ten or more counts. The chain has TRBV2 and TRBJ2-7; TRBD1 or TRBD2 may be the D gene (5 bases each). The CDR3 covers 14 residues. The V gene lost 1 base and the J gene lost 5 bases, with 12 bases spanning the gap. Per germline, CDR1 SNHLY and CDR2 FYNNEI. The CDR3 reads CASSEGGAVHEQYF. The CDR3 DNA follows: TGTGCCAGCAGTGAAGGAGGGGCGGTACACGAGCAGTACTTC.

Regarding this clonotype: At one end the junction does not follow the germline gene, possibly because of a read error. This chain connects TRBV3-1 to TRBJ2-1, with a possible D match to TRBD1 (5 bases). The CDR3 has 15 amino acids. Germline V gene data show CDR1 as LGHDT and CDR2 as YNNKEL (reference sequence). CDR3 DNA: TGTACCAGCAGCCCCATGACAGTAGATTGGAATGAGCAGTTCTTC. It is translated as CTSSPMTVDWNEQFF.

Ten or more counts support this clonotype. The CDR3, as DNA: TGTGCCAGCAGTGAAGTCTTTGCGATGAACACTGAAGCTTTCTTT. Its translation: CASSEVFAMNTEAFF. The V gene is TRBV6-1, the J gene TRBJ1-1; D is unresolved. Germline CDR1 and CDR2: MNHNS and SASEGT. V lost 1 base and J lost 0, with 9 bases in between. The CDR3 has 15 amino acids.

This clonotype was counted many times. The CDR3 loop is CASSLGWRGPSGSYNEQFF. The CDR3 coding sequence is TGTGCCAGCAGTTTAGGTTGGAGGGGTCCTAGCGGGAGTTACAATGAGCAGTTCTTC. V is TRBV12-3 or TRBV12-4 and J is TRBJ2-1, with TRBD2 identical over 10 bases. Losses at the gene ends were 1 base for V and 4 bases for J; bases not matched to a gene: 13. The CDR3 covers 19 residues.